The 22 T cell receptor beta chains reported below all come from one sample, sequenced in a study of preoperative IRX-2 immunotherapy in early breast cancer. Stated treatment: preoperative locoregional IRX-2 cytokine immunotherapy. Only in-frame clones appear in the TCRdb table, and some are missing; sequencing was by immunoSEQ multiplex PCR. This sample has roughly 62,000 clones; roughly 94% occur once, and the top ten carry under 2%. Sample collection occurred from a patient treated with IRX-2 immunotherapy. The receptors derive from a human donor with breast cancer.

Points on this clone: Compared with germline, one end of the junction differs, possibly owing to a read error. The chain joins TRBV7-9 to TRBJ2-5; D perhaps matches TRBD2 (5 bases). CDR1 is SEHNR and CDR2 is FQNEAQ in the germline V gene (reference sequence). This CDR3 comprises 14 residues. The CDR3 sequence: CASSIAGDVETQYF. The CDR3 coding sequence is TGTGCCAGCAGCATAGCCGGGGATGTAGAGACCCAGTACTTC.

As for this clone: Other nucleotide sequences from this sample produce the same CDR3. This CDR3 is CASSPSGTGESYEQYF. For the CDR3, the DNA is TGCGCCAGCAGCCCGTCCGGGACAGGGGAATCCTACGAGCAGTACTTC. The V gene is TRBV4-3, the J gene TRBJ2-7; 10 bases map to TRBD1. The germline V gene encodes CDR1 LGHNA and CDR2 YSLEER. The CDR3 totals 16 residues. V shed 4 bases, J shed 1 base, and the junction held 7 bases outside the gene matches.

The chain joins TRBV19 to TRBJ1-3; D perhaps matches TRBD1 (5 bases). Per germline, CDR1 LNHDA and CDR2 SQIVND (reference sequence). The CDR3 is 19 amino acids. Trimming pared 2 bases from V and 0 bases from J, leaving 20 bases between. CDR3 amino acids: CASSIPGRQGVLSGNTIYF. CDR3 in DNA: TGTGCCAGTAGTATACCGGGGCGGCAGGGAGTACTCTCTGGAAACACCATATATTTT.

V usage is TRBV30 and J usage is TRBJ2-7, with TRBD1 identical over 7 bases. Germline trimming cut 3 bases from V and 2 bases from J; bases unmatched to any gene: 1. CDR3 length: 12 residues. Germline V gene sequence: CDR1 GTSNPN, CDR2 SVGIG (reference sequence). This CDR3 reads CAWSQGAYEQYF. CDR3 bases: TGTGCCTGGAGCCAGGGGGCCTACGAGCAGTACTTC.

The chain uses TRBV7-9 and TRBJ1-1; no reliable D call. The length of the CDR3 is 18 residues. Germline V lookup: CDR1 SEHNR, CDR2 FQNEAQ (reference sequence). V was pared by 5 bases and J by 0 bases, with 22 bases between. The CDR3 nucleotides read TGTGCCAGCAGCCCCCTGTTCCTTGGTCCTGGAATGAACACTGAAGCTTTCTTT. Translated, it gives CASSPLFLGPGMNTEAFF.

The chain couples TRBV2 to TRBJ2-3; weak D call: TRBD1 (6 bases). The CDR3 runs 14 residues. Germline assignment: CDR1 SNHLY and CDR2 FYNNEI. V was pared by 6 bases and J by 6 bases, with 16 bases between. The CDR3 nucleotides read TGTGCCAGCAGGACCGACCTTAGGGGGGATACGCAGTATTTT. This codes for CASRTDLRGDTQYF.

The V gene is TRBV7-8, the J gene TRBJ1-5; D ambiguous. Trimming stripped 1 base from V and 7 bases from J, with 11 bases between. CDR1 and CDR2 (germline): SGHVS, FQNEAQ. The CDR3 sequence is 14 residues long. The CDR3 DNA reads as TGTGCCAGCAGCTTAGGACCACGTAGGCAGCCCCAGCATTTT. It codes for CASSLGPRRQPQHF.

The chain couples TRBV5-5 to TRBJ1-5, with 7 bases that match TRBD1. Germline V CDR1 and CDR2: SGHKS, YYEKEE (reference sequence). V shed 5 bases and J 4 bases; nucleotides not matched to a gene: 9. CDR3 length equals 15 residues. The chain's CDR3 is CASRATDRVNQPQHF. The DNA for the CDR3 is TGTGCCAGCAGGGCGACCGACAGGGTTAATCAGCCCCAGCATTTT.

The chain employs TRBV5-4 and TRBJ2-7; maybe TRBD2 (6 bases). CDR3 length: 14 residues. The V end lost 4 bases, the J end lost 2 bases, and 13 bases lay between the germline ends. Germline loops: CDR1 SGHNT, CDR2 YYREEE (reference sequence). The DNA for the CDR3 is TGTGCCAGCAGCCCAAGCGGGCCCACCTACGAGCAGTACTTC. Encoded protein: CASSPSGPTYEQYF.

The J gene is TRBJ1-6, the V gene TRBV28; D is unclear. The V and J ends lost 5 bases and 8 bases respectively, with 13 bases between them. This CDR3 has 14 residues. Germline V gene data show CDR1 as MDHEN and CDR2 as SYDVKM. This CDR3 reads CASSNAGQYSPLHF. In DNA, the CDR3 is TGTGCCAGCAGTAATGCCGGGCAATATTCACCCCTCCACTTT.

The V gene is TRBV7-2, the J gene TRBJ1-1, with TRBD1 identical over 9 bases. This CDR3 region has 16 residues. Germline V gene lookup returns CDR1 SGHTA and CDR2 FQGNSA. With 1 base clipped from V and 2 bases from J, the junction kept 5 bases outside the gene matches. CDR3 nucleotide sequence: TGTGCCAGCAGCTTAGTTTCGGGACAGGGCAACACTGAAGCTTTCTTT. Translation gives CASSLVSGQGNTEAFF.

V usage is TRBV10-3 and J usage is TRBJ2-7; TRBD2 might be the D (5 bases). There are 17 residues in the CDR3. V shed 3 bases and J shed 0 bases, with 18 bases lying between them. Germline loops: CDR1 ENHRY, CDR2 SYGVKD. CDR3 region: CAISDHRRNSGSYEQYF. CDR3 bases: TGTGCCATCAGTGACCATCGGAGGAACAGCGGCTCCTACGAGCAGTACTTC.

CDR3: CASSQDWGYNQPQHF. The CDR3, as DNA: TGTGCCAGCAGCCAAGATTGGGGATACAATCAGCCCCAGCATTTT. The V and J genes are TRBV4-2 and TRBJ1-5; D not certain. Germline CDR1 is LGHNA and CDR2 is YNFKEQ. V was shortened by 0 bases and J by 3 bases, with 9 bases between the two germline ends. This CDR3 has 15 residues.

This clone was picked up a small number of times. The rearrangement links TRBV27 to TRBJ2-2; no definite D call. The CDR3 runs 14 residues. CDR1 MNHEY and CDR2 SMNVEV come from the germline V gene (reference sequence). V lost 6 bases, J lost 7 bases, and 15 bases lay in between. CDR3 in amino acids: CASRWTETFGELFF. CDR3 nucleotide sequence: TGTGCCAGCAGATGGACCGAGACTTTCGGGGAGCTGTTTTTT.

The gene calls are TRBV7-9 and TRBJ2-1, with 8 bases that match TRBD2. Trimming cost V 3 bases and J 8 bases; bases outside gene matches: 9. Germline assignment: CDR1 SEHNR and CDR2 FQNEAQ (reference sequence). This CDR3 region has 15 residues. The CDR3 nucleotides read TGTGCCAGCAGCTTCTCTTTGGGACTAGTCCATGAGCAGTTCTTC. As protein: CASSFSLGLVHEQFF.

The chain combines TRBV10-3 with TRBJ2-5; the match to TRBD1 covers 11 bases. The CDR3 loop spans 14 amino acids. Germline-derived CDR1 and CDR2 are ENHRY and SYGVKD. V lost 6 bases, J lost 3 bases, and 3 bases stayed unmatched. CDR3 nucleotides: TGTGCCATCAGGCCGGGACAGGGGGAAGAGACCCAGTACTTC. Its protein is CAIRPGQGEETQYF.

The J gene is TRBJ2-1, the V gene TRBV11-3, with a possible D match to TRBD2 (5 bases). CDR1 and CDR2 from the germline V gene are SGHNT and YENEEA. The CDR3 loop spans 13 amino acids. Trimming cost V 1 base and J 10 bases, with 11 bases left between them. This CDR3 reads CASSLGSGREQFF. CDR3 coding DNA: TGTGCCAGCAGCTTAGGTTCGGGGAGAGAGCAGTTCTTC.

Concerning this clone: The germline gene is not matched at one end of the junction; a read error may be the cause. This chain connects TRBV4-2 to TRBJ2-4; D unresolved. CDR3 length: 14 amino acids. CDR1 and CDR2 (germline): LGHNA, YNFKEQ. CDR3 sequence (DNA): TGTGCCAGCAGCCAAGAATCAGTGGGAAATAAGGCGTTCTTC. Its protein product is CASSQESVGNKAFF.

In DNA form, the CDR3 reads TGTGCCAGCAGCTTGAACGGCTTGGAGACCCAGTACTTC. Protein: CASSLNGLETQYF. The chain has TRBV5-4 and TRBJ2-5; no definite D call. Germline V CDR1 and CDR2: SGHNT, YYREEE (reference sequence). V was clipped by 1 base and J by 5 bases, with 9 bases between them. This CDR3 has 13 amino acids.

This clone has a single count. This sequence joins TRBV5-1 and TRBJ1-2; D may be TRBD1 (5 bases). The CDR3 runs to 14 residues. V gave up 2 bases and J gave up 4 bases, with 12 bases separating them. Germline V gives CDR1 SGHRS, CDR2 YFSETQ. The CDR3, as DNA: TGCGCCAGCAGCTTCACAGGTGTCGTCTATGGCTACACCTTC. This gives the protein CASSFTGVVYGYTF.

This clone showed up just once. The V and J genes are TRBV6-6 and TRBJ2-1, with D hard to call. Trimming took 0 bases from V and 3 from J, leaving 9 bases between them. CDR1 and CDR2 from the germline V gene are MNHNY and SVGAGI (reference sequence). There are 15 residues in the CDR3. In DNA, the CDR3 is TGTGCCAGCAGTTACTCGGCGACCGACTACAATGAGCAGTTCTTC. It codes for CASSYSATDYNEQFF.

The gene calls are TRBV11-3 and TRBJ1-6; no firm D call. Germline CDR1 reads SGHNT; CDR2 reads YENEEA. V lost 1 base to trimming and J lost 9 bases, with 16 bases between them. This CDR3 spans 16 amino acids. The CDR3: CASSLGVSDSGSPLHF. DNA for the CDR3: TGTGCCAGCAGCTTAGGGGTATCGGATAGCGGTTCACCCCTCCACTTT.